This entry lists 17 T cell receptor beta chains sequenced from one sample in a study of cytomegalovirus exposure and HLA in healthy donors. PCR was performed using 60 Vbeta and 13 Jbeta primers. Clones were read by immunoSEQ multiplex PCR, and TCRdb kept only the in-frame ones, dropping some. This sample yields approximately 140,000 clones, of which 75% to 85% are seen a single time; 4% belongs to the top ten. The sequenced sample consisted of PBMCs. Receptor source: a woman aged 40 to 55 in good health and CMV-seronegative.

J is TRBJ2-6 and V is TRBV7-9; 7 bases match TRBD1. Germline V lookup: CDR1 SEHNR, CDR2 FQNEAQ (reference sequence). The CDR3 spans 18 residues. V trimming: 4 bases; J trimming: 8 bases; junction bases outside the gene matches: 17. The CDR3: CASSSVETGSYPTNVLTF. DNA for the CDR3: TGTGCCAGCAGCTCCGTGGAGACAGGGTCATATCCAACCAACGTCCTGACTTTC.

The chain carries TRBV28 and TRBJ2-7, with D possibly TRBD2 on 6 matching bases. This CDR3 is built from 15 residues. Germline loops: CDR1 MDHEN, CDR2 SYDVKM. V was clipped by 7 bases and J by 7 bases, with 23 bases between them. CDR3 sequence (DNA): TGTGCCAGCAAAGGGACTTTTCAGCGGTCTGGGGAGCAGTACTTC. Protein: CASKGTFQRSGEQYF.

CDR3: CASSPLAGTTNEKLFF. CDR3 nucleotides: TGTGCCAGCTCACCACTCGCGGGTACAACTAATGAAAAACTGTTTTTT. This chain uses TRBV18 with TRBJ1-4; D uncertain. Germline loops: CDR1 KGHSH, CDR2 LQKENI. Trimming took off 1 base at V and 0 bases at J, with 9 bases between the two ends. This CDR3 has 16 residues.

The gene calls are TRBV7-8 and TRBJ2-3; 7 bases map to TRBD2. The trim removed 4 bases at V and 4 bases at J, leaving 17 bases unmatched. CDR3 length equals 18 residues. The V gene's germline CDR1 is SGHVS and CDR2 FQNEAQ. DNA of the CDR3: TGTGCCAGCAGCTCTATAGACTCATCGGGGGGTACGGCAGATACGCAGTATTTT. Translating gives CASSSIDSSGGTADTQYF.

The V and J genes are TRBV5-4 and TRBJ2-7; 16 bases line up with TRBD2. Germline V gene sequence: CDR1 SGHNT, CDR2 YYREEE (reference sequence). CDR3 size: 17 residues. J lost 2 bases, V lost 4 bases, and 6 bases had no gene match. CDR3 amino acids: CASSPGLAGGPAYEQYF. In nucleotides, the CDR3 is TGTGCCAGCAGCCCGGGACTAGCGGGAGGGCCTGCCTACGAGCAGTACTTC.

The chain combines TRBV27 with TRBJ1-2; 7 bases are a match to TRBD1. The CDR3 covers 13 residues. The V gene's germline CDR1 is MNHEY and CDR2 SMNVEV (reference sequence). J was trimmed by 2 bases and V by 5 bases; bases with no gene match: 2. The CDR3 bases are TGTGCCAGCAGTCCGACAGGGAACTATGGCTACACCTTC. Translation gives CASSPTGNYGYTF.

This clone has a single count. The chain recombines TRBV4-3 with TRBJ1-1; D remains unclear. Deletions cut 0 bases from V and 0 bases from J, with 20 bases between. CDR1 LGHNA and CDR2 YSLEER come from the germline V gene. The CDR3 consists of 19 residues. CDR3 loop: CASSQDSPGISDLNTEAFF. CDR3 DNA: TGCGCCAGCAGCCAAGATTCGCCGGGGATCTCGGACTTGAACACTGAAGCTTTCTTT.

The gene calls are TRBV2 and TRBJ2-1, with D maybe TRBD2 (5 bases). V lost 1 base, J lost 4 bases, and 11 bases lay in between. CDR1 and CDR2 (germline): SNHLY, FYNNEI. The CDR3 runs to 15 residues. CDR3 DNA: TGTGCCAGCAGTGAAGATGGAGCGGCTTACAATGAGCAGTTCTTC. This sequence encodes CASSEDGAAYNEQFF.

This clone was found many times. The J gene is TRBJ2-1, the V gene TRBV6-6; D gene unclear. The CDR3 spans 14 residues. In germline, CDR1 is MNHNY, CDR2 SVGAGI (reference sequence). V lost 0 bases to trimming and J lost 9 bases, with 12 bases between them. In DNA, the CDR3 is TGTGCCAGCAGTTACTCAGCCAGCTGGAGTGAGCAGTTCTTC. Translation: CASSYSASWSEQFF.

The chain employs TRBV28 and TRBJ2-7; a possible D gene is TRBD1 (6 bases). The CDR3 has 13 residues. Germline CDR1 reads MDHEN; CDR2 reads SYDVKM. V lost 5 bases to trimming and J lost 4 bases, with 12 bases between them. CDR3 residues: CASSPPDRYEQYF. The CDR3 bases are TGTGCCAGCAGTCCCCCAGACAGGTACGAGCAGTACTTC.

The V and J genes are TRBV4-2 and TRBJ1-2; maybe TRBD1 (6 bases). V lost 0 bases, J lost 5 bases, and 13 bases lay in between. The CDR3 totals 15 residues. The germline gives CDR1 LGHNA, CDR2 YNFKEQ. CDR3 nucleotide sequence: TGTGCCAGCAGCCAAGATCGGGGGGCGGGGTATGGCTACACCTTC. This translates into CASSQDRGAGYGYTF.

This clone has only a few counts. The rearrangement uses TRBV4-2 and TRBJ2-3; TRBD2 matches at 11 bases. CDR1 LGHNA and CDR2 YNFKEQ come from the germline V gene. V shed 0 bases, J shed 3 bases, and the junction held 2 bases outside the gene matches. The CDR3 has 16 residues. The CDR3 DNA is TGTGCCAGCAGCCAAGATTTAGCGGGGGGGACAGATACGCAGTATTTT. Its translation: CASSQDLAGGTDTQYF.

The chain couples TRBV28 to TRBJ2-1; D might be TRBD2 (5 bases). V was pared by 3 bases and J by 10 bases, with 10 bases between. The CDR3 sequence is 12 residues long. CDR1 MDHEN and CDR2 SYDVKM come from the germline V gene. For the CDR3, the DNA is TGTGCCAGCAGTTTTTCGGGGTCGGAGCAGTTCTTC. Translating it yields CASSFSGSEQFF.

The J gene is TRBJ1-6, the V gene TRBV19; D not resolved. The V gene's germline CDR1 is LNHDA and CDR2 SQIVND (reference sequence). This CDR3 contains 15 residues. The V end lost 8 bases, the J end lost 3 bases, and 14 bases lay between the germline ends. CDR3 nucleotide sequence: TGTGCCAGTGGGGTCGGGGTCAACTATAATTCACCCCTCCACTTT. Protein product: CASGVGVNYNSPLHF.

The gene calls are TRBV2 and TRBJ1-6; D gene uncertain. CDR1 is SNHLY and CDR2 is FYNNEI in the germline V gene. Trimming took off 6 bases at V and 5 bases at J, with 8 bases between the two ends. CDR3 length: 13 amino acids. The CDR3 loop is CASSPGNNSPLHF. The CDR3 nucleotides are TGTGCCAGCAGCCCGGGAAATAATTCACCCCTCCACTTT.

The chain uses TRBV19 and TRBJ1-5; D gene ambiguous. V lost 3 bases and J lost 1, with 10 bases in between. This CDR3 contains 15 residues. Germline CDR1 LNHDA, CDR2 SQIVND (reference sequence). The CDR3 is CASSIARVSNQPQHF. The CDR3 DNA is TGTGCCAGTAGTATCGCGAGGGTAAGCAATCAGCCCCAGCATTTT.

V and J are TRBV19 and TRBJ1-1; 7 nucleotides align to TRBD1. Germline trimming cut 7 bases from V and 0 bases from J; bases unmatched to any gene: 8. Germline V CDR1 and CDR2: LNHDA, SQIVND (reference sequence). The CDR3 runs 15 residues. CDR3 DNA sequence: TGTGCCAGTACCCGTTCCCAGGGGGTGAACACTGAAGCTTTCTTT. Protein: CASTRSQGVNTEAFF. The full variable domain, in which reference TRBV19 and TRBJ1-1 provide the parts outside the CDR3, is DGGITQSPKYLFRKEGQNVTLSCEQNLNHDAMYWYRQDPGQGLRLIYYSQIVNDFQKGDIAEGYSVSREKKESFPLTVTSAQKNPTAFYLCASTRSQGVNTEAFFGQGTRLTVV.